These 14 T cell receptor beta chains were sequenced from one sample in a study of cytomegalovirus exposure and HLA in healthy donors. PCR used 60 Vbeta primers and 13 Jbeta primers. Assay used: immunoSEQ multiplex PCR; TCRdb lists only in-frame clones, some missing. This sample has about 140,000 clones, with 75% to 80% found just once. Source material: PBMCs. The receptor set was obtained from a woman aged 18-30 years in good health and CMV-seropositive.

The gene calls are TRBV5-5 and TRBJ2-2; possible D gene TRBD1, 6 bases. CDR1 is SGHKS, CDR2 YYEKEE, per germline (reference sequence). The V end was cut by 1 base, the J end by 4 bases, with 17 bases between. There are 17 residues in the CDR3. The DNA of the CDR3 is TGTGCCAGCAGCTTGCCCAGGGACATAAGGGGCACCGGGGAGCTGTTTTTT. It yields the protein CASSLPRDIRGTGELFF.

This sequence joins TRBV7-2 and TRBJ2-5, with 7 bases fitting TRBD1. The ends lost 4 bases at V and 5 bases at J; junction bases unmatched: 10. The CDR3 extends over 15 amino acids. The germline V gene has CDR1 SGHTA and CDR2 FQGNSA. Written as DNA, the CDR3 is TGTGCCAGCAGCTCACGGACAGGTTGGGAGGAGACCCAGTACTTC. Translating it yields CASSSRTGWEETQYF.

J is TRBJ2-7 and V is TRBV6-1, with a possible D match to TRBD1 (5 bases). The CDR3 length is 12 residues. Germline V gives CDR1 MNHNS, CDR2 SASEGT. V lost 6 bases, J lost 1 base, and 7 bases lay in between. The CDR3 spells CASSHRSYEQYF. CDR3 DNA sequence: TGTGCCAGCAGCCACAGGTCCTACGAGCAGTACTTC.

The chain has TRBV27 and TRBJ1-1, with 11 nucleotides matching TRBD1. The CDR3 runs to 16 residues. Germline V CDR1 and CDR2: MNHEY, SMNVEV (reference sequence). The V and J ends lost 4 bases and 3 bases, in that order; junction bases with no gene match: 7. CDR3 amino acids: CASSSYGQGAYTEAFF. CDR3 DNA: TGTGCCAGCAGTTCATATGGACAGGGGGCCTACACTGAAGCTTTCTTT.

The chain joins TRBV6-5 to TRBJ1-2, with 7 bases matching TRBD1. V dropped 2 bases and J dropped 8; count of bases not matched to a gene: 8. This CDR3 is 14 amino acids long. CDR1 is MNHEY, CDR2 SVGAGI, per germline. CDR3 sequence reads: CASSYNDRESGYTF. The CDR3 DNA reads as TGTGCCAGCAGTTACAATGACAGGGAAAGCGGCTACACCTTC.

The chain couples TRBV27 to TRBJ2-1; the D is unclear. Trimming took off 4 bases at V and 7 bases at J, with 11 bases between the two ends. CDR3 length equals 13 residues. Germline lookup yields CDR1 MNHEY and CDR2 SMNVEV (reference sequence). The CDR3 spells CASSWAFGNEQFF. As DNA, the CDR3 is TGTGCCAGCAGTTGGGCGTTTGGGAATGAGCAGTTCTTC.

The J gene is TRBJ1-5, the V gene TRBV18; maybe TRBD1 (6 bases). The CDR3 sequence is 14 residues long. Germline assignment: CDR1 KGHSH and CDR2 LQKENI. The germline V and J ends were trimmed by 3 bases and 7 bases, with 13 bases remaining between them. DNA of the CDR3: TGTGCCAGCTCACCGGAACAGGGCTTCCAGCCCCAGCATTTT. It yields the protein CASSPEQGFQPQHF.

A single count supports this clone. This sequence joins TRBV5-1 and TRBJ1-6, with D hard to call. The CDR3 length is 15 residues. With 3 bases removed from V and 4 bases from J, the gap between germline ends came to 11 bases. Germline values: CDR1 SGHRS, CDR2 YFSETQ. The CDR3 loop is CASSWHGWYNSPLHF. CDR3 DNA sequence: TGCGCCAGCAGCTGGCACGGGTGGTATAATTCACCCCTCCACTTT.

A few counts support this clone. The V call is TRBV7-2, the J call TRBJ2-2; the D gene is possibly TRBD1 (6 bases). Trimming cost V 3 bases and J 6 bases, with 8 bases left between them. This CDR3 is 13 amino acids long. Germline V gives CDR1 SGHTA, CDR2 FQGNSA. DNA of the CDR3: TGTGCCAGCAGCTTCTCAGGGGCCGGGGAGCTGTTTTTT. This sequence encodes CASSFSGAGELFF.

The chain has TRBV6-4 and TRBJ1-1; D might be TRBD1 (6 bases). Trimming left V 6 bases short and J 1 base short, with 9 bases between. This CDR3 has 13 amino acids. The V gene's germline CDR1 is MRHNA and CDR2 SNTAGT. This chain's CDR3 is CASSQQGNTEAFF. CDR3 DNA sequence: TGTGCCAGCAGCCAACAGGGGAACACTGAAGCTTTCTTT.

The J gene is TRBJ1-2, the V gene TRBV4-3; TRBD1 matches 7 bases. The length of the CDR3 is 14 residues. CDR1 and CDR2 from the germline V gene are LGHNA and YSLEER. The ends lost 0 bases at V and 5 bases at J; junction bases unmatched: 3. The CDR3 loop reads CASSQEAGGYGYTF. DNA for the CDR3: TGCGCCAGCAGCCAAGAGGCAGGGGGTTATGGCTACACCTTC.

The V call is TRBV27, the J call TRBJ1-6; D may be TRBD1 (6 bases). The V gene lost 3 bases and the J gene lost 0 bases, with 12 bases spanning the gap. CDR1 and CDR2 (germline): MNHEY, SMNVEV (reference sequence). The CDR3 runs to 17 residues. CDR3 bases: TGTGCCAGCAGTTTGGGGGCAGTCGCCTCCTATAATTCACCCCTCCACTTT. Translated, it gives CASSLGAVASYNSPLHF.

The genes are TRBV25-1 and TRBJ1-6; 7 nucleotides agree with TRBD1. Germline CDR1 is MGHDK and CDR2 is SYGVNS. This CDR3 is built from 16 residues. V lost 1 base, J lost 8 bases, and 8 bases stayed unmatched. The CDR3 DNA reads as TGTGCCAGCAGTGAATTACGACAGGGATTCTATTCACCCCTCCACTTT. It encodes CASSELRQGFYSPLHF.

This clone is a singleton in its sample. This rearrangement joins TRBV30 to TRBJ1-4; possible D gene TRBD1, 6 bases. The germline V gene encodes CDR1 GTSNPN and CDR2 SVGIG (reference sequence). This CDR3 contains 15 residues. Trimming cost V 1 base and J 5 bases, with 14 bases left between them. The CDR3 loop is CAWSAPTGSNEKLFF. The CDR3 coding sequence is TGTGCCTGGAGTGCCCCAACAGGGTCCAATGAAAAACTGTTTTTT. Filled out from reference TRBV30 and TRBJ1-4, the complete variable domain reads SQTIHQWPATLVQPVGSPLSLECTVEGTSNPNLYWYRQAAGRGLQLLFYSVGIGQISSEVPQNLSASRPQDRQFILSSKKLLLSDSGFYLCAWSAPTGSNEKLFFGSGTQLSVL.